This T cell receptor beta chain was recovered during a study of radiation and T cells in renal cell carcinoma. The time point is: blood 4 weeks post-SBRT, at nephrectomy. Treatment denoted: 15 Gy SBRT to primary tumor, nephrectomy 4 weeks later. Nephrectomy followed 15 Gy stereotactic body radiation by 4 weeks. The tumor was a clear cell renal cell carcinoma. Germline values: CDR1 SEHNR, CDR2 FQNEAQ (reference sequence). The CDR3 is made up of 13 amino acids. V lost 1 base and J 6 bases, leaving 9 bases between the germline ends. This clone has just one count. The antigen remains unidentified. Method: immunoSEQ multiplex PCR; TCRdb's copy keeps in-frame clones and lacks some. This sample has about 140,000 clones; around nine tenths occur once, and the top ten carry 17%. Overall study results and limits: No pretreatment tumor biopsies were available for baseline clonotypes. Top tumor clonotypes rose in blood 2 weeks post-radiation, then contracted.

The source was blood, collected from a patient whose treatment included radiotherapy and nephrectomy. The TCR originated in a woman in her 50s with renal cell carcinoma. V gene TRBV7-9 combines with J gene TRBJ1-2; D might be TRBD1 (5 bases). The CDR3 DNA follows: TGTGCCAGCAGCTTAGAAGGGGCACATGGCTACACCTTC. The encoded protein is CASSLEGAHGYTF. The entire variable domain, with the rest obtained from reference TRBV7-9 and TRBJ1-2, is as follows: DTGVSQNPRHKITKRGQNVTFRCDPISEHNRLYWYRQTLGQGPEFLTYFQNEAQLEKSRLLSDRFSAERPKGSFSTLEIQRTEQGDSAMYLCASSLEGAHGYTFGSGTRLTVV.